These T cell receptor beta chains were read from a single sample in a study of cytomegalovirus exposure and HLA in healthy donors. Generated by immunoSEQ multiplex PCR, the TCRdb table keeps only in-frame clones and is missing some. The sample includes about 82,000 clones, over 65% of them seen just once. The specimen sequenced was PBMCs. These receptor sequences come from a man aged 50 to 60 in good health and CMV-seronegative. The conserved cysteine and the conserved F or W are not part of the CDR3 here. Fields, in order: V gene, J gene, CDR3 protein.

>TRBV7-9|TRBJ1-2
ASSPTGGNYGYT
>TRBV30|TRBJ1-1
AWTDRGPDTEAF
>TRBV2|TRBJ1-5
ASNSGTGGGYSNQPQH
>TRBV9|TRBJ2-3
ASSVGLAATDTQY
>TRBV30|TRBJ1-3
AWSTGQGNTIY
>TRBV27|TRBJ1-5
ASSFAGMSNQPQH
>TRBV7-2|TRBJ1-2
ASSLDAANLGGYT
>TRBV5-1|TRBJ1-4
ASSFQGQEKLF
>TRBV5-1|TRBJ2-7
ASSLGTGDTYEQY
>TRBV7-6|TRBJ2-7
ASSLDSGRGYEQY
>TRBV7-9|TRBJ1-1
ASSPQGAEAF
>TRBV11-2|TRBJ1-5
ASSLDHRNQPQH
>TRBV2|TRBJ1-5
ASSARETGGLSNQPQH
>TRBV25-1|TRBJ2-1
ASNGGLYNEQF
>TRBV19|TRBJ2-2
ASSSSGGARGELF
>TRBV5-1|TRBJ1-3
ASSYTGTRHGNTIY
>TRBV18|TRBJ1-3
ASSPADRATSGNTIY
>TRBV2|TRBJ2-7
ASSNEGAKEQY
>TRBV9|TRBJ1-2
ASSVAGLGQTGGHT
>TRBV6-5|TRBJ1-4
ASRQGRSNEKLF
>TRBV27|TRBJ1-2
ASSLGRNYGYT
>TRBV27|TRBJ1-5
ASSPSFNQPQH
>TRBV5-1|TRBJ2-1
ASSLVWGGSYNEQF
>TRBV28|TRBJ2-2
ASREDRTSGELF
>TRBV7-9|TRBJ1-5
ASSPPVDPPDQPQH
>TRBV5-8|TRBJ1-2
ASRNRGGYGYT
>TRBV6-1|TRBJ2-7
ASSLLGTGTHEQY
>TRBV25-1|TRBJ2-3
ASSESGSHTDTQY
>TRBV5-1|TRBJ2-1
ASIFGGGSYNEQF
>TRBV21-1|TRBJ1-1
ASSPKWGETVTEAF
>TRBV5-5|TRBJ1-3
ASARSSGNTIY
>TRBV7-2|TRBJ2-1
ASSQRGVQNEQF
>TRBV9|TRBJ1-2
ASTSLGRHGYT
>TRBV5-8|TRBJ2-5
ASSHNGLAGLGETQY
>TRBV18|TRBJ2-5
ASSPRPTEETQY
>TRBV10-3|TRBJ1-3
ASREGTAYGNTIY
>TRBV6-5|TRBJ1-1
ASSYSTHTTGTL
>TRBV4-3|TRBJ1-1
ASSQDLSAGNTEAF
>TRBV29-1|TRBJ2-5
SGGPQETQY
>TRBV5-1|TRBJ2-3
ASSLGGTDTQY
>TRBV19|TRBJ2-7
ASSFGGTGGYEQY
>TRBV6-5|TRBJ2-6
ATIGGYGANVLT
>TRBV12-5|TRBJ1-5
ASGLVMAGGQPQH